A selection of T cell receptor beta chains follows, all from one sample in a study of blood T cell repertoires in COVID-19. Assay: immunoSEQ multiplex PCR; the TCRdb copy retains only in-frame clones and omits some. The sample has about 130,000 clones, approximately 82% seen once. Material: peripheral blood. The receptors stem from a man in his forties with active or convalescent COVID-19. Each CDR3 is given with its conserved first and last residue. The order of the fields is D gene, CDR3 length, J gene, clone size, V gene, CDR3 DNA, CDR3 protein. D genes are given only for firm matches. Size is stated for part of the rows, as once, few or many counts, or as a class when the clone is expanded.

- 14 TRBJ1-6 - TRBV6-5 TGTGCCAGCAGTTCCCGACAGCGCAATTCACCCCTCCACTTT CASSSRQRNSPLHF
TRBD1 17 TRBJ2-1 - TRBV12-5 TGTGCTAGTGGTTTGAGTTCCGGGACAGGGACTGGTAATGAGCAGTTCTTC CASGLSSGTGTGNEQFF
TRBD1 12 TRBJ1-1 - TRBV29-1 TGCAGCGGTCGCCGTACGGACAGGGAAGCTTTCTTT CSGRRTDREAFF
TRBD2 16 TRBJ2-1 - TRBV5-8 TGTGCCAGCAGCAGCGGGACTAGCACCACTTACAATGAGCAGTTCTTC CASSSGTSTTYNEQFF
- 14 TRBJ1-6 - TRBV2 TGTGCCAGCAGTGAGCAGGGATGGAATTCACCCCTCCACTTT CASSEQGWNSPLHF
- 13 TRBJ1-1 many TRBV2 TGTGCCAGCAGGGCAGACAGTAACACTGAAGCTTTCTTT CASRADSNTEAFF
- 12 TRBJ1-1 - TRBV7-2 TGTGCCAGCAGCCAAAGAGGGACTGAAGCTTTCTTT CASSQRGTEAFF
- 14 TRBJ1-5 - TRBV10-3 TGTGCCAGCAACAGGGACGGCGACAATCAGCCCCAGCATTTT CASNRDGDNQPQHF
TRBD1 14 TRBJ1-1 - TRBV7-3 TGTGCCAGCAGCTCTCAGGGGGTGAACACTGAAGCTTTCTTT CASSSQGVNTEAFF
- 16 TRBJ1-4 once TRBV5-1 TGCGCCAGCAGCTTGGCCTTCTTGGGCGAAAATGAAAAACTGTTTTTT CASSLAFLGENEKLFF
TRBD2 16 TRBJ2-5 - TRBV7-2 TGTGCCAGCAGCTTAAATGCGGGGGGGTCAGATGAGACCCAGTACTTC CASSLNAGGSDETQYF
- 12 TRBJ2-1 - TRBV29-1 TGCAGCGTCGGGGTACCCTACAATGAGCAGTTCTTC CSVGVPYNEQFF
- 12 TRBJ2-7 - TRBV12-3/TRBV12-4 TGTGCCAGCAGTTTACCTGCGGGCGAGCAGTACTTC CASSLPAGEQYF
TRBD2 15 TRBJ2-7 - TRBV6-5 TGTGCCAGCAGTCCACTAGCGGGGGACTCCTACGAGCAGTACTTC CASSPLAGDSYEQYF
- 14 TRBJ1-2 - TRBV6-5 TGTGCCAGCAGTGACTCCGGGAGAGTATCTGGCTACACCTTC CASSDSGRVSGYTF
- 12 TRBJ1-1 - TRBV30 TGTGCCTGGAGTGTGGGTGTGGCGGCGGCTTTCTTT CAWSVGVAAAFF
TRBD2 18 TRBJ2-1 - TRBV18 TGTGCCAGCTCACCACCGGGAGGTGAGCGGGGGGGCAGCAATGAGCAGTTCTTC CASSPPGGERGGSNEQFF
TRBD1 15 TRBJ2-1 - TRBV6-5 TGTGCCAGCAGATCGGGACAGGGGGTAGGCAATGAGCAGTTCTTC CASRSGQGVGNEQFF
- 14 TRBJ1-1 - TRBV9 TGTGCCAGCAGCGTAAACCTTCTAAACACTGAAGCTTTCTTT CASSVNLLNTEAFF
TRBD1 13 TRBJ2-3 - TRBV9 TGTGCCAGCAGCGTATACAGGGGTGATACGCAGTATTTT CASSVYRGDTQYF
TRBD2 15 TRBJ2-3 - TRBV11-2 TGTGCCAGCAGTCCCACTAGCGGGCCCGCAGATACGCAGTATTTT CASSPTSGPADTQYF
- 16 TRBJ2-6 - TRBV11-2 TGTGCCAGCAGCTTAGTGGGGGCTATGGGGGCCAACGTCCTGACTTTC CASSLVGAMGANVLTF
- 12 TRBJ1-2 few TRBV12-3/TRBV12-4 TGTGCCAGCAGTTTAAGGGGCTATGGCTACACCTTC CASSLRGYGYTF
TRBD1 14 TRBJ2-7 - TRBV9 TGTGCCAGCAGCTCGGGACAGGGGACCTACGAGCAGTACTTC CASSSGQGTYEQYF
TRBD2 14 TRBJ2-2 - TRBV11-2 TGTGCCAGCAGCTTAGGACTAGCCCCCGGGGAGCTGTTTTTT CASSLGLAPGELFF
TRBD2 18 TRBJ2-3 few TRBV5-4 TGTGCCAGCAGCTTGAGAGGACTAGCGGAGACTAGCACAGATACGCAGTATTTT CASSLRGLAETSTDTQYF
TRBD1 17 TRBJ1-5 - TRBV19 TGTGCCAGTACCAGGGGGGACCTTGGAGGTAGCAATCAGCCCCAGCATTTT CASTRGDLGGSNQPQHF
TRBD2 13 TRBJ2-3 - TRBV10-3 TGTGCCATCAGTACTAGCGGGGGGGATACGCAGTATTTT CAISTSGGDTQYF
- 13 TRBJ1-1 - TRBV4-1 TGCGCCAGCAGCCAGCCCGGGAACACTGAAGCTTTCTTT CASSQPGNTEAFF
TRBD2 14 TRBJ2-7 few TRBV7-2 TGTGCCAGCAGTGGGCTAGCGGGGAGGCACGAGCAGTACTTC CASSGLAGRHEQYF
- 13 TRBJ2-7 - TRBV7-2 TGTGCCAGCAGCTTAGCGGGGACTGGGGAGCAGTACTTC CASSLAGTGEQYF
TRBD1 15 TRBJ2-7 - TRBV19 TGTGCCAGTCAAAACACCGGGACAGGCGGCTACGAGCAGTACTTC CASQNTGTGGYEQYF
- 13 TRBJ2-3 - TRBV5-1 TGCGCCAGTTTTGCCCAGGCTCCAGATACGCAGTATTTT CASFAQAPDTQYF
TRBD1 16 TRBJ1-6 - TRBV2 TGTGCCAGCAGGGACAGGGGGCTTCTTAATAATTCACCCCTCCACTTT CASRDRGLLNNSPLHF
TRBD1 15 TRBJ2-1 few TRBV7-2 TGTGCCAGCAGCTCATACCCCGGGACAGGCAATGAGCAGTTCTTC CASSSYPGTGNEQFF
TRBD1 15 TRBJ1-1 - TRBV19 TGTGCCAGTAGTATAGGGGGGACAGGGAACACTGAAGCTTTCTTT CASSIGGTGNTEAFF
TRBD1 15 TRBJ1-1 - TRBV27 TGTGCCAGCAGTTCACAGGGGGCGGGGAACACTGAAGCTTTCTTT CASSSQGAGNTEAFF
- 17 TRBJ2-5 - TRBV24-1 TGTGCCACCAGTGATTCCGACTCCGGGACACGGAAAGAGACCCAGTACTTC CATSDSDSGTRKETQYF
TRBD1 15 TRBJ2-1 - TRBV19 TGTGCCAGTAGTGTCTGGACAGGGGGCGCGGATGAGCAGTTCTTC CASSVWTGGADEQFF
TRBD2 16 TRBJ2-3 - TRBV9 TGTGCCAGCAGCCTATCTAGCGGCCTTAGCACAGATACGCAGTATTTT CASSLSSGLSTDTQYF
TRBD1 14 TRBJ2-7 - TRBV9 TGTGCCAGCAGCCCACAGGGGTCCCTCTACGAGCAGTACTTC CASSPQGSLYEQYF
- 16 TRBJ2-6 - TRBV3-1/TRBV3-2 TGTGCCAGCAGCCTAGCCCGGACTTCTGGGGCCAACGTCCTGACTTTC CASSLARTSGANVLTF
TRBD1 16 TRBJ1-3 - TRBV5-1 TGCGCCAGCAGCTTGGGGGGGACAGGCCAAGGAAACACCATATATTTT CASSLGGTGQGNTIYF
- 12 TRBJ2-7 - TRBV7-2 TGTGCCAGCAGCCAAAGCCCTTACGAGCAGTACTTC CASSQSPYEQYF
- 16 TRBJ2-2 once TRBV6-6 TGTGCCAGCAGTTACGCTGTTAAGGGGAATGCCGGGGAGCTGTTTTTT CASSYAVKGNAGELFF
TRBD2 13 TRBJ2-5 - TRBV30 TGTGCCTGGATGGCGGGGGATATGGAGACCCAGTACTTC CAWMAGDMETQYF
- 13 TRBJ2-7 - TRBV19 TGTGCCAGTAGTATTAAACAGACCTACGAGCAGTACTTC CASSIKQTYEQYF